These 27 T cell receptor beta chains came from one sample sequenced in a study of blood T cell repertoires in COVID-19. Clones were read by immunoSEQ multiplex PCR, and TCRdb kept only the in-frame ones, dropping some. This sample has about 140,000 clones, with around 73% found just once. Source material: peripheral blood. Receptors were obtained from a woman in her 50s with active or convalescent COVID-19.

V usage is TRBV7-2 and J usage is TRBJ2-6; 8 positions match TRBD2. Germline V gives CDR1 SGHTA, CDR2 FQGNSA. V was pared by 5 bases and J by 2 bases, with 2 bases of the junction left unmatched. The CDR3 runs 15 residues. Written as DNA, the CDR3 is TGTGCCAGCAGCCCCGGGGGGGCTGGGGCCAACGTCCTGACTTTC. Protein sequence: CASSPGGAGANVLTF.

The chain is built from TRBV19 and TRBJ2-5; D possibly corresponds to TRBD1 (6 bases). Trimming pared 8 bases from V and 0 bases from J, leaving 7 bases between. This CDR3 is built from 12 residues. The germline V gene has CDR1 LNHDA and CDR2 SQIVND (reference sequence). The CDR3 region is CASGQNQETQYF. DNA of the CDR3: TGTGCCAGTGGACAGAACCAAGAGACCCAGTACTTC.

CDR3 loop: CASSPRQGNTGELFF. The CDR3 coding sequence is TGTGCCAGCAGCCCGCGACAGGGGAACACCGGGGAGCTGTTTTTT. The chain joins TRBV4-2 to TRBJ2-2; 7 bases are shared with TRBD1. The ends lost 4 bases at V and 1 base at J; junction bases unmatched: 3. CDR3 length equals 15 residues. The germline V gene encodes CDR1 LGHNA and CDR2 YNFKEQ.

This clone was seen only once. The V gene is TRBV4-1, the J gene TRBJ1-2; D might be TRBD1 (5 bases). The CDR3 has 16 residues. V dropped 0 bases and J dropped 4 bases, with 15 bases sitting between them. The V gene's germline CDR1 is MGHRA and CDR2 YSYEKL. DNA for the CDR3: TGCGCCAGCAGCCAAGAAGATACCTCCAGGGCCTATGGCTACACCTTC. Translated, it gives CASSQEDTSRAYGYTF.

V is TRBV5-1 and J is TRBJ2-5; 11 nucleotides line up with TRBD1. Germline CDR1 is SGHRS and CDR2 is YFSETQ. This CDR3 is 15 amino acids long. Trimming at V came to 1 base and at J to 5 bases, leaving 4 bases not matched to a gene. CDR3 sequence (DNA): TGCGCCAGCAGCTTGCTCGGGACAGGGGGTGAGACCCAGTACTTC. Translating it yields CASSLLGTGGETQYF. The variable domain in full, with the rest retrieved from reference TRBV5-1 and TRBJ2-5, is KAGVTQTPRYLIKTRGQQVTLSCSPISGHRSVSWYQQTPGQGLQFLFEYFSETQRNKGNFPGRFSGRQFSNSRSEMNVSTLELGDSALYLCASSLLGTGGETQYFGPGTRLLVL.

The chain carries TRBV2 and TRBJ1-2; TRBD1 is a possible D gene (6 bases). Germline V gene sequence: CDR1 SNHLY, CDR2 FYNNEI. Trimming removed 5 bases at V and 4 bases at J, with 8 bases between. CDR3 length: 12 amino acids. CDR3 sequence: CASSLDSYGYTF. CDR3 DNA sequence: TGTGCCAGCAGTCTGGACAGCTATGGCTACACCTTC.

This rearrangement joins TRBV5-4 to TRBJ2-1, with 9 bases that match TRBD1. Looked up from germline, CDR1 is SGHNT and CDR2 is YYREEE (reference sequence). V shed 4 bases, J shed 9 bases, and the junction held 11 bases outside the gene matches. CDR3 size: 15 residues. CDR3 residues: CASSPTGQGRGEQFF. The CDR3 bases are TGTGCCAGCAGCCCTACCGGACAGGGGAGGGGTGAGCAGTTCTTC.

For the CDR3, the DNA is TGTGTCAGAACCCTAGTGGGGCGGGAGTACAATGAGCAGTTCTTC. Protein product: CVRTLVGREYNEQFF. This chain connects TRBV7-5 to TRBJ2-1; the D call in the table, TRBD2, was not verified against the DNA. TRBV7-5 is described as a pseudogene. The CDR3 has 15 amino acids.

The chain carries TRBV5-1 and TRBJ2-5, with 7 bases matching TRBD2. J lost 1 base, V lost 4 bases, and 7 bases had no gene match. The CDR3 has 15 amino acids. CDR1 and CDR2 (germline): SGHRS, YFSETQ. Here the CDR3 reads CASSQLASGQETQYF. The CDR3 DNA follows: TGCGCCAGCAGCCAACTAGCGAGCGGCCAAGAGACCCAGTACTTC. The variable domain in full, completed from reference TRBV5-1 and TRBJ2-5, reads KAGVTQTPRYLIKTRGQQVTLSCSPISGHRSVSWYQQTPGQGLQFLFEYFSETQRNKGNFPGRFSGRQFSNSRSEMNVSTLELGDSALYLCASSQLASGQETQYFGPGTRLLVL.

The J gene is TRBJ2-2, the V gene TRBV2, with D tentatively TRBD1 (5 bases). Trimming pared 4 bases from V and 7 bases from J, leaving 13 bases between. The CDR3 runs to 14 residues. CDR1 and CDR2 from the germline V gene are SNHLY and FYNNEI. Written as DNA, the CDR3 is TGTGCCAGCAGTGGGGGCACCTGGGGCGGGGAGCTGTTTTTT. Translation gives CASSGGTWGGELFF.

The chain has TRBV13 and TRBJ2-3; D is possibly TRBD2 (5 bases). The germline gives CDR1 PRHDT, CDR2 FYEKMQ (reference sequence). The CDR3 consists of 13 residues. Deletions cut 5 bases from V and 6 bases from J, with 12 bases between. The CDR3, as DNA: TGTGCCAGCAGCCCTCGGCCGGGGGATACGCAGTATTTT. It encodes CASSPRPGDTQYF.

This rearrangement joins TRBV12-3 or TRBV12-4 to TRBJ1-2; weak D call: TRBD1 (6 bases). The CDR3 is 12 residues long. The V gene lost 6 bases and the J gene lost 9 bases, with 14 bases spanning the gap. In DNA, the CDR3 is TGTGCCAGCAGCGACGACAGGATACGCTACACCTTC. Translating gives CASSDDRIRYTF.

CDR3 protein: CASSTGNSYNSPLHF. DNA of the CDR3: TGTGCCAGCAGCACAGGGAACTCCTATAATTCACCCCTCCACTTT. This chain connects TRBV27 to TRBJ1-6; maybe TRBD1 (6 bases). The CDR3 runs to 15 residues. Germline V gene sequence: CDR1 MNHEY, CDR2 SMNVEV (reference sequence). Trimming left V 6 bases short and J 0 bases short, with 9 bases between.

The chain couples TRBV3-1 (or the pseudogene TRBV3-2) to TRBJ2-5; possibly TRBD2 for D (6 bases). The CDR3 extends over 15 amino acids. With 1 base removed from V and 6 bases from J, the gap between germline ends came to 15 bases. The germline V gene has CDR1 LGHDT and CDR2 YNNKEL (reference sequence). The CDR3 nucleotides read TGTGCCAGCAGCCAAGTCTTCGGAGGGCGGAAGACCCAGTACTTC. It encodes CASSQVFGGRKTQYF.

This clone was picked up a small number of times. CDR3 protein: CASRTEGQGRISEKLFF. CDR3 nucleotide sequence: TGTGCCAGCCGCACTGAGGGACAGGGGCGTATAAGTGAAAAACTGTTTTTT. The chain has TRBV2 and TRBJ1-4, with 10 bases aligning to TRBD1. Per germline, CDR1 SNHLY and CDR2 FYNNEI. The CDR3 has 17 amino acids. Trimming removed 8 bases from V and 7 bases from J; junction bases left unmatched: 16.

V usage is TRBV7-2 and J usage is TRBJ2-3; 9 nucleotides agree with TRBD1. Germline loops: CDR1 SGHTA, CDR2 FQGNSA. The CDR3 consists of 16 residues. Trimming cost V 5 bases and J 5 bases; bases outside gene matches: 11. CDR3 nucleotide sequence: TGTGCCAGCAGCAAATCCGGGACAGGGTTCAGAGATACGCAGTATTTT. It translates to CASSKSGTGFRDTQYF.

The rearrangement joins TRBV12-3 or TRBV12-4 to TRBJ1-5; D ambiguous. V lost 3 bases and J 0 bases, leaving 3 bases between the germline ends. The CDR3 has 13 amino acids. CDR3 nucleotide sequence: TGTGCCAGCAGTTTTAATAGCAATCAGCCCCAGCATTTT. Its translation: CASSFNSNQPQHF.

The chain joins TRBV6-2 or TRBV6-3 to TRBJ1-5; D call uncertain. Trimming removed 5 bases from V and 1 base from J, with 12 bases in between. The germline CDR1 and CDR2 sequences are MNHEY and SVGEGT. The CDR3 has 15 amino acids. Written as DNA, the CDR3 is TGTGCCAGCAGTCCCGGGGTTGGGAGCAATCAGCCCCAGCATTTT. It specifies CASSPGVGSNQPQHF.

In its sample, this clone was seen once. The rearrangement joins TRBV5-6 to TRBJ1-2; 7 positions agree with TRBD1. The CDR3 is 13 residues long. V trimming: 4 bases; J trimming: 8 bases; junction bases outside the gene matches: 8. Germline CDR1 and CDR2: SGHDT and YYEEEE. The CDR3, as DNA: TGTGCCAGCAGCCGGGGACAGAGTATGGGCTACACCTTC. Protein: CASSRGQSMGYTF.

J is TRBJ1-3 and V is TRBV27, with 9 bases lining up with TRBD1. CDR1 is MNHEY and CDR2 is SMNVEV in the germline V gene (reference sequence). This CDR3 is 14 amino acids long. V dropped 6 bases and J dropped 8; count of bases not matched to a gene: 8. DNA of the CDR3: TGTGCCAGCAGAAGACAGGGGGTAAGGGACACCATATATTTT. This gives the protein CASRRQGVRDTIYF.

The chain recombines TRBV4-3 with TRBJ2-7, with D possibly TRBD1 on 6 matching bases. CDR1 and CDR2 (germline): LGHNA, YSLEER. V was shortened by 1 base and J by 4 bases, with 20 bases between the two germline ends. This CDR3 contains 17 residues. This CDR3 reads CASSQGATGSRPYEQYF. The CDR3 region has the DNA TGCGCCAGCAGCCAAGGGGCTACAGGGTCCAGACCGTACGAGCAGTACTTC.

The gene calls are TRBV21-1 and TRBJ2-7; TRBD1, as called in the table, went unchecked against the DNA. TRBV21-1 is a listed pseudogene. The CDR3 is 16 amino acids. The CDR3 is CASSNLTGTASYEQYF. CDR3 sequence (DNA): TGTGCCAGCAGCAATTTAACCGGGACAGCCTCCTACGAGCAGTACTTC.

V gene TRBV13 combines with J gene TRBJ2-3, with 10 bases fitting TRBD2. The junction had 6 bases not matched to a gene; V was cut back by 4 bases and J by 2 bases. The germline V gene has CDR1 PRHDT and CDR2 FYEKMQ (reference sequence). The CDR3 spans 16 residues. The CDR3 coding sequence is TGTGCCAGCAGCTCAAGACTAGCGGGCCCCACAGATACGCAGTATTTT. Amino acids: CASSSRLAGPTDTQYF. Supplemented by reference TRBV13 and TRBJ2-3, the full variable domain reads AAGVIQSPRHLIKEKRETATLKCYPIPRHDTVYWYQQGPGQDPQFLISFYEKMQSDKGSIPDRFSAQQFSDYHSELNMSSLELGDSALYFCASSSRLAGPTDTQYFGPGTRLTVL.

The CDR3 loop is CASSSPHRGATDTQYF. The CDR3, as DNA: TGTGCCAGTAGTAGCCCCCACAGGGGGGCTACAGATACGCAGTATTTT. The V and J genes are TRBV19 and TRBJ2-3, with 8 bases identical to TRBD1. The V segment lost 4 bases and the J segment 3 bases; nucleotides outside the gene matches: 9. The CDR3 consists of 16 residues. CDR1 is LNHDA, CDR2 SQIVND, per germline (reference sequence).

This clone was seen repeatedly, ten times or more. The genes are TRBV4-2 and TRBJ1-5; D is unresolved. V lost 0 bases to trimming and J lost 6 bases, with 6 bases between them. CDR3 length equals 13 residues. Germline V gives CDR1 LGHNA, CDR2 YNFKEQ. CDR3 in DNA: TGTGCCAGCAGCCAAGATCCCGGTCAGCCCCAGCATTTT. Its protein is CASSQDPGQPQHF.

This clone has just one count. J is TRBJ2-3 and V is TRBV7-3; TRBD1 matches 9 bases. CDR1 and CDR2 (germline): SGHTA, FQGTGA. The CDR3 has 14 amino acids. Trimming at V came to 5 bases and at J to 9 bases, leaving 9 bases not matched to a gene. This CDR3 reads CASSINSGTGTQYF. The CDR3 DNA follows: TGTGCCAGCAGCATCAATTCCGGGACAGGGACGCAGTATTTT.

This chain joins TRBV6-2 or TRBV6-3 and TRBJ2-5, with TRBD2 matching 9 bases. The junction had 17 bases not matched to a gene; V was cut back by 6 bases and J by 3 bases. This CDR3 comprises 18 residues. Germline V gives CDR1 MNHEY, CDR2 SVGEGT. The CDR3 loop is CASSPRVNSGRFKETQYF. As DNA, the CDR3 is TGTGCCAGCAGCCCCAGAGTCAATAGCGGGAGATTTAAAGAGACCCAGTACTTC.